The rows below give T cell receptor beta chains drawn from one sample of a study of spatial heterogeneity in lung cancer. From the 5' RACE reads, TCRdb called clonotypes with MiXCR, one entry per CDR3 protein. The sample yields roughly 14,000 distinct CDR3 sequences, over 9.5% seen once. The specimen comprised PBMCs, sampled at surgery. The source is a male donor with early-stage non-small cell lung cancer. CDR3s include the opening cysteine and the closing phenylalanine or tryptophan.

TRBV6-5	TRBJ2-1	CASSSRTSGSDEQFF
TRBV20-1	TRBJ2-7	CSANPPSGGSYEQYF
TRBV7-2	TRBJ2-3	CASSGTSGRRGITDTQYF
TRBV5-4	TRBJ2-5	CASSLRWGHETQYF
TRBV19	TRBJ2-3	CAIRDYTDTQYF
TRBV7-3	TRBJ2-3	CASSLTGPWGTDTQYF
TRBV5-5	TRBJ2-4	CASTPGVQNIQYF
TRBV9	TRBJ2-3	CASSWAGGALDTQYF
TRBV29-1	TRBJ2-5	CSVDKGPRETQYF
TRBV6-6	TRBJ1-1	CASSRDRGTEAFF
TRBV30	TRBJ1-1	CAWQGLAPHTEAFF
TRBV5-1	TRBJ2-1	CASSLATGLRSAGEQFF
TRBV6-2/TRBV6-3	TRBJ2-2	CASRNSGSGELFF
TRBV6-1	TRBJ1-2	CASSEVLPGSRLAGYTF
TRBV3-1	TRBJ1-1	CASSQEGAWNTEAFF
TRBV10-1	TRBJ2-2	CASSFGGANTGELFF
TRBV20-1	TRBJ1-5	CSAPEGGSGNQPQHF
TRBV3-1	TRBJ2-1	CASSPGVYEQFF
TRBV6-1	TRBJ2-5	CASSDIVGETQYF
TRBV5-1	TRBJ2-2	CASSLQNTGELFF
TRBV5-5	TRBJ2-5	CASSLSGRKETQYF
TRBV20-1	TRBJ1-6	CSARNTANSPLHF
TRBV6-5	TRBJ2-2	CASISLGNTGELFF
TRBV12-5	TRBJ2-1	CASGSPGQYNEQFF
TRBV15	TRBJ2-5	CATSRGRLAGVVTQYF
TRBV7-2	TRBJ2-7	CASSLETTEQYF
TRBV4-2	TRBJ1-1	CASSQGAPDRAGTEAFF
TRBV11-2	TRBJ2-2	CASSLVPAGGPSTGELFF
TRBV7-3	TRBJ2-3	CASSLGGQSDTQYF
TRBV20-1	TRBJ1-1	CSASLGARGNTEAFF
TRBV7-3	TRBJ1-1	CASSLDSTNTEAFF
TRBV18	TRBJ2-1	CASSPRVSGGKLYNEQFF
TRBV7-2	TRBJ2-4	CASSPEGGLGGNIQYF
TRBV5-1	TRBJ1-4	CASSLAYRAGATNEKLFF
TRBV24-1	TRBJ2-7	CATSDPLTASYEQYF
TRBV5-1	TRBJ2-7	CASSLNRAASYEQYF
TRBV27	TRBJ1-1	CASSLTGRKNTEAFF
TRBV6-2/TRBV6-3	TRBJ2-5	CASSWRDDRARETQYF
TRBV11-2	TRBJ2-1	CASSLGSRGSSYNEQFF
TRBV19	TRBJ2-4	CASSDPGIVKNIQYF
TRBV19	TRBJ2-3	CASSIGGAADTQYF
TRBV28	TRBJ2-7	CASSLWDASSYEQYF
TRBV4-3	TRBJ2-7	CASSPASMTSGSSEQYF
TRBV19	TRBJ1-5	CASSSQIDQPQHF
TRBV29-1	TRBJ2-7	CSVASGYEQYF
TRBV4-2	TRBJ2-2	CASSRVAGGTNTGELFF
TRBV9	TRBJ2-7	CASSVVDYSYEQYF
TRBV24-1	TRBJ2-7	CATSDVGASGRAGSEQYF
TRBV6-5	TRBJ2-3	CASASGRAGDTQYF
TRBV7-2	TRBJ2-1	CASSSTSWGMANNEQFF
TRBV24-1	TRBJ2-3	CATSDTTDTQYF
TRBV6-1	TRBJ1-1	CASRFGLGLNTEAFF
TRBV6-2/TRBV6-3	TRBJ2-3	CASSLREPGRDTQYF
TRBV4-1	TRBJ2-1	CASSQEAGQGRNEQFF
TRBV12-3/TRBV12-4	TRBJ1-2	CASSRGTGGDYGYTF
TRBV6-6	TRBJ2-7	CASSGGSVQYF
TRBV12-3/TRBV12-4	TRBJ1-6	CASTVDRDNSPLHF
TRBV5-1	TRBJ2-1	CASSSLADGEQFF
TRBV11-2	TRBJ2-1	CASSISGTDYNEQFF
TRBV29-1	TRBJ2-7	CSVSRTGPYEQYF